Detailed here is one T cell receptor (beta chain). Its matching antigen is unknown. The sample belongs to a study of T cell repertoires in cytomegalovirus infection. Study context: In the study, CMV epitopes included recently identified HLA-C-restricted and well-studied HLA-B-restricted ones. Public TCR beta signature analysis indicated the presence of both CMV infection and matching HLA type.

Each CDR3 protein is one row after TCRdb ran MiXCR on the reads. The data show 700,000 to 850,000 distinct CDR3 sequences, roughly 33% seen once. Study findings and constraints: CMV carriers with the relevant HLA were identified by cumulative public TCR beta family frequency.

Trimming removed 2 bases from V and 4 bases from J; junction bases left unmatched: 4. This CDR3 region has 14 residues. Looked up from germline, CDR1 is SGHNT and CDR2 is YYREEE (reference sequence). This chain links TRBV5-4 with TRBJ2-5, with TRBD2 matching 8 bases. The TCR comes from a human donor in good health (CMV status not recorded). Some clones in this sample may be carry-over from other donors' samples. This sample comprised cultured CD8+ T cells from PBMCs, obtained from culture after CMV antigen stimulation. CDR3 sequence (DNA): TGTGCCAGCAGCTTCAGCGGGGGAGGAGAGACCCAGTACTTC. This codes for CASSFSGGGETQYF.